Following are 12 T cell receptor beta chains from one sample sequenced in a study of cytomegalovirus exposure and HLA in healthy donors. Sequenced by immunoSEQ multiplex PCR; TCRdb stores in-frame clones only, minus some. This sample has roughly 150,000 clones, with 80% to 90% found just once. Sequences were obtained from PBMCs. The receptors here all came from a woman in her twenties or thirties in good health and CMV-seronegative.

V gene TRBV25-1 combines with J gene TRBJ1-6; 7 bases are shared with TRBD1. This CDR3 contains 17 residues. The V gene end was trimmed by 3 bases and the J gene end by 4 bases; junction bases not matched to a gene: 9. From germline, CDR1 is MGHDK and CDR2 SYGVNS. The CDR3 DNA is TGTGCCAGCAGTGATGTGGGAGGCAGGGGGTATAATTCACCCCTCCACTTT. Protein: CASSDVGGRGYNSPLHF. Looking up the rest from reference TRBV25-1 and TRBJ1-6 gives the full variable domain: EADIYQTPRYLVIGTGKKITLECSQTMGHDKMYWYQQDPGMELHLIHYSYGVNSTEKGDLSSESTVSRIRTEHFPLTLESARPSHTSQYLCASSDVGGRGYNSPLHFGNGTRLTVT.

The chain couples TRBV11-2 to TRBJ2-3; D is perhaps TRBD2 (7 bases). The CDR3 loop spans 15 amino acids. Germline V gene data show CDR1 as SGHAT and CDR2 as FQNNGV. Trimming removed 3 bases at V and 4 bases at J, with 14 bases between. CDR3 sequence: CASSFGGQGSDTQYF. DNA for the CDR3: TGTGCCAGCAGCTTCGGGGGGCAGGGGTCAGATACGCAGTATTTT.

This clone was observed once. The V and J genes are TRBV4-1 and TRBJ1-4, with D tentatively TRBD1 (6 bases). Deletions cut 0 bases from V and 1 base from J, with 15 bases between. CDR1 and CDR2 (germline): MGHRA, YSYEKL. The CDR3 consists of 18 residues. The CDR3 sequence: CASSQDKGGLLTNEKLFF. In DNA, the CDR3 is TGCGCCAGCAGCCAAGATAAAGGGGGGCTCTTAACTAATGAAAAACTGTTTTTT.

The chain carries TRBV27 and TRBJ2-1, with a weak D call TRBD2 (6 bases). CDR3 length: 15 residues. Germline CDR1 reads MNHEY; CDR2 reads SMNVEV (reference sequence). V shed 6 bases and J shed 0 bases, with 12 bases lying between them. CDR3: CASSPGLHSYNEQFF. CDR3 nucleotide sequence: TGTGCCAGCAGCCCGGGACTCCACTCCTACAATGAGCAGTTCTTC.

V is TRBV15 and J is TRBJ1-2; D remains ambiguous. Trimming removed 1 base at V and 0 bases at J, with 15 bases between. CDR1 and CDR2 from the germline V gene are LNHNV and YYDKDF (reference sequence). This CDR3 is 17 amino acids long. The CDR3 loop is CATSRGSRQASNYGYTF. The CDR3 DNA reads TGTGCCACCAGCAGAGGTAGTCGGCAGGCCTCTAACTATGGCTACACCTTC.

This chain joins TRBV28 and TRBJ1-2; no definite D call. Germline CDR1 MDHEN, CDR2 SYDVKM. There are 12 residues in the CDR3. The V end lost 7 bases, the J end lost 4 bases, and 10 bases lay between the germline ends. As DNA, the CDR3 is TGTGCCAGCATAAAGCAGCCCTATGGCTACACCTTC. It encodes CASIKQPYGYTF.

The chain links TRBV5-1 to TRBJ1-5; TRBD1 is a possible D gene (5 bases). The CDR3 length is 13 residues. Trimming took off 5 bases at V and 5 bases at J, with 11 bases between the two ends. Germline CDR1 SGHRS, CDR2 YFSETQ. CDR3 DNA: TGCGCCAGCAGAAACGACAGAGATCAGCCCCAGCATTTT. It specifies CASRNDRDQPQHF.

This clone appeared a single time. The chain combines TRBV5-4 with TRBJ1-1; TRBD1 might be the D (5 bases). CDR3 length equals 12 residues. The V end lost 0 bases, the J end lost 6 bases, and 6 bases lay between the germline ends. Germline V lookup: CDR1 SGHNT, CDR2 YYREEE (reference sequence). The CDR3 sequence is CASSLGGPEAFF. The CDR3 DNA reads TGTGCCAGCAGCTTGGGGGGACCTGAAGCTTTCTTT.

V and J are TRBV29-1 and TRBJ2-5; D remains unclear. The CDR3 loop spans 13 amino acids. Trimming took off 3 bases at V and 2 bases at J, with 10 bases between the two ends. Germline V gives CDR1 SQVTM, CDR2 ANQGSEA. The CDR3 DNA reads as TGCAGCGTTGATAATCCCAGTCAAGAGACCCAGTACTTC. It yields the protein CSVDNPSQETQYF.

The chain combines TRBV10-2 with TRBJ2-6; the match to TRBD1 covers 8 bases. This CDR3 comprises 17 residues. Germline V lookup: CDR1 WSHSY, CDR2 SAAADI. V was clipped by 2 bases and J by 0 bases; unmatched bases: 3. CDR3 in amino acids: CASSEDRGYSGANVLTF. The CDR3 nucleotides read TGCGCCAGCAGTGAGGACAGGGGTTACTCTGGGGCCAACGTCCTGACTTTC.

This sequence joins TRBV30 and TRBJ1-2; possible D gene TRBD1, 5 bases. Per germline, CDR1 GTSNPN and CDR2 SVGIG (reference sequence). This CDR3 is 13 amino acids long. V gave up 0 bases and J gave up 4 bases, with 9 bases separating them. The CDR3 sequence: CAWSVPDSYGYTF. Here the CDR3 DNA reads TGTGCCTGGAGTGTTCCCGACAGCTATGGCTACACCTTC.

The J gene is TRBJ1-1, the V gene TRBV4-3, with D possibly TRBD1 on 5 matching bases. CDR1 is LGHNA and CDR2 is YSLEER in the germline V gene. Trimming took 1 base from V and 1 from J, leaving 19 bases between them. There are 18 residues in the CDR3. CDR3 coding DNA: TGCGCCAGCAGCCAAGGGGGGGTAAGGACCTTTGAGAACACTGAAGCTTTCTTT. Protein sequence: CASSQGGVRTFENTEAFF.